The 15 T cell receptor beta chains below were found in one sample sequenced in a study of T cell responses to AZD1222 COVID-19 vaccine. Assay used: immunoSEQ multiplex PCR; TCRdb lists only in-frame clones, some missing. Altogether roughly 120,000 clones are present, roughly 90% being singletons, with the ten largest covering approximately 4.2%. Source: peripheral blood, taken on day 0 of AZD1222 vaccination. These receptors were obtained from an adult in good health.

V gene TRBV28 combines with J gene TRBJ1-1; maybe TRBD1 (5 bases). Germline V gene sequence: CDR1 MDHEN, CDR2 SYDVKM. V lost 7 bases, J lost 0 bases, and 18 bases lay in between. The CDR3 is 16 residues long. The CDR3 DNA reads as TGTGCCAGCACCCCTGGGGGGGTTTTAATGAACACTGAAGCTTTCTTT. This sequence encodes CASTPGGVLMNTEAFF. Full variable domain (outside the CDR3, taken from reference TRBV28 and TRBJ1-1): DVKVTQSSRYLVKRTGEKVFLECVQDMDHENMFWYRQDPGLGLRLIYFSYDVKMKEKGDIPEGYSVSREKKERFSLILESASTNQTSMYLCASTPGGVLMNTEAFFGQGTRLTVV.

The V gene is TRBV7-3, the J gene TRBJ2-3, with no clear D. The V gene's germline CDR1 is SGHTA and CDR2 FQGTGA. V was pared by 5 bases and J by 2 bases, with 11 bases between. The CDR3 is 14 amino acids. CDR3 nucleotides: TGTGCCAGCAGCCCTGGATCATACACAGATACGCAGTATTTT. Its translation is CASSPGSYTDTQYF.

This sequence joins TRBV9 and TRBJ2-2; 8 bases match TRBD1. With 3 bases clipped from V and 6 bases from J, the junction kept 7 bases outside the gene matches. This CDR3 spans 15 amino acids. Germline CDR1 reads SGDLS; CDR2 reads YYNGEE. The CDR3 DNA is TGTGCCAGCAGCGATCCGGGACAGGCCCCCGGGGAGCTGTTTTTT. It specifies CASSDPGQAPGELFF.

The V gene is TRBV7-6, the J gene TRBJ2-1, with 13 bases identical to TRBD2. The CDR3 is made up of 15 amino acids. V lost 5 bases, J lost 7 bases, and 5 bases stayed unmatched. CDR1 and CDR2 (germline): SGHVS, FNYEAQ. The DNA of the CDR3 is TGTGCCAGCAGCCTGATGACTAGCGGGGGGAATGAGCAGTTCTTC. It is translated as CASSLMTSGGNEQFF.

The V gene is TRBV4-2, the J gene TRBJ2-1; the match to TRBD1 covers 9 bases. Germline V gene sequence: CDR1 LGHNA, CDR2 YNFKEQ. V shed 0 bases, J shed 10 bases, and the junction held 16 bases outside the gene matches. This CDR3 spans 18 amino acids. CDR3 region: CASSQDLWRDRDEVEQFF. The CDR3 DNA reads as TGTGCCAGCAGCCAAGATCTCTGGAGGGACAGGGATGAAGTAGAGCAGTTCTTC.

This chain's CDR3 is CATSEWTSGLYTQYF. The CDR3 DNA reads TGTGCCACCAGTGAGTGGACTAGCGGCCTCTATACGCAGTATTTT. The chain is built from TRBV24-1 and TRBJ2-3; TRBD2 matches at 10 bases. The CDR3 runs to 15 residues. The V gene's germline CDR1 is KGHDR and CDR2 SFDVKD. The V gene end was trimmed by 4 bases and the J gene end by 7 bases; junction bases not matched to a gene: 7.

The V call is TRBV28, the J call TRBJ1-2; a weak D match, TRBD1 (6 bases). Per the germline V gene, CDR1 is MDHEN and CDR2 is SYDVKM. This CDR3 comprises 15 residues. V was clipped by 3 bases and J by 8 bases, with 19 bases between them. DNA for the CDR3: TGTGCCAGCAGTTTTCCCGCAGTGGGGGGCGCGGGCTACACCTTC. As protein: CASSFPAVGGAGYTF.

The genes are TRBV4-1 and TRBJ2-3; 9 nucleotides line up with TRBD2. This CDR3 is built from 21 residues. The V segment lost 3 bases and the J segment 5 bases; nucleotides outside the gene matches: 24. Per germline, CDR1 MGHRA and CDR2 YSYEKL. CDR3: CASSQLGSVFGGGAIRDTQYF. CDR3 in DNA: TGCGCCAGCAGCCAGTTAGGCTCGGTATTCGGCGGGGGGGCGATCCGAGATACGCAGTATTTT.

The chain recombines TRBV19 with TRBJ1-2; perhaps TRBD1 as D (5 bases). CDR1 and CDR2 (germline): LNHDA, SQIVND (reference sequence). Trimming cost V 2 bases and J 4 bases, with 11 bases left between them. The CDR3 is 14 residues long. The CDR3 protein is CASSIYPGPYGYTF. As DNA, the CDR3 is TGTGCCAGTAGTATATACCCAGGGCCCTATGGCTACACCTTC.

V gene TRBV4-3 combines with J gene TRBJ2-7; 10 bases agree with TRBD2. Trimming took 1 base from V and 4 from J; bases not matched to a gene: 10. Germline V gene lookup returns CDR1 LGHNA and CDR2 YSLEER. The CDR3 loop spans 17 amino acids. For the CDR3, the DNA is TGCGCCAGCAGCCAAGGTGGGGGAGCGGGGGGGCGGTACGAGCAGTACTTC. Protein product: CASSQGGGAGGRYEQYF.

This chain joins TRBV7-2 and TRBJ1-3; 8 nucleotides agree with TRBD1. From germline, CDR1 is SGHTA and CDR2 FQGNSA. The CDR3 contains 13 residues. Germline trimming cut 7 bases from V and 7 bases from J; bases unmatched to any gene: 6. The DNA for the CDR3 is TGTGCCAGCACCCCGGGACAGGATAACACCATATATTTT. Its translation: CASTPGQDNTIYF.

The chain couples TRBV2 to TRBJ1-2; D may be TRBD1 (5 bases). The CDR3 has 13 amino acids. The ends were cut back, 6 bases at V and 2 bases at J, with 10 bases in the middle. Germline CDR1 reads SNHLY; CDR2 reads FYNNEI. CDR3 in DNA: TGTGCCAGCAGGCCCGGGGCGAACTATGGCTACACCTTC. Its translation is CASRPGANYGYTF.

The CDR3 sequence: CSASLGGGGSNQPQHF. The CDR3 nucleotides are TGCAGTGCTAGTTTGGGTGGTGGGGGAAGCAATCAGCCCCAGCATTTT. This chain joins TRBV20-1 and TRBJ1-5, with a tentative D call TRBD1 (5 bases). V was pared by 3 bases and J by 1 base, with 16 bases between. The CDR3 runs to 16 residues. Germline values: CDR1 DFQATT, CDR2 SNEGSKA (reference sequence).

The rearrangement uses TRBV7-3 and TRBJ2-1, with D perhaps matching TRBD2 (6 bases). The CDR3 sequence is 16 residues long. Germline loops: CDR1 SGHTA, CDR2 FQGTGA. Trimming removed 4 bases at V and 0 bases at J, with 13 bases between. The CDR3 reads CASSSSGAASYNEQFF. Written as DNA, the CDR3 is TGTGCCAGCAGCTCCTCGGGAGCGGCCTCCTACAATGAGCAGTTCTTC. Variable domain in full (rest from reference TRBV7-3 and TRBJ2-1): GAGVSQTPSNKVTEKGKYVELRCDPISGHTALYWYRQSLGQGPEFLIYFQGTGAADDSGLPNDRFFAVRPEGSVSTLKIQRTERGDSAVYLCASSSSGAASYNEQFFGPGTRLTVL.

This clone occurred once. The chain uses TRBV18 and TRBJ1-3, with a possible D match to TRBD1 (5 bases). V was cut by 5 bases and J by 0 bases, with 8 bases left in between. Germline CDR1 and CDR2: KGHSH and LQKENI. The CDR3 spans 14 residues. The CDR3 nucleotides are TGTGCCAGCTCAAAACAGGCCTCTGGAAACACCATATATTTT. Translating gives CASSKQASGNTIYF.